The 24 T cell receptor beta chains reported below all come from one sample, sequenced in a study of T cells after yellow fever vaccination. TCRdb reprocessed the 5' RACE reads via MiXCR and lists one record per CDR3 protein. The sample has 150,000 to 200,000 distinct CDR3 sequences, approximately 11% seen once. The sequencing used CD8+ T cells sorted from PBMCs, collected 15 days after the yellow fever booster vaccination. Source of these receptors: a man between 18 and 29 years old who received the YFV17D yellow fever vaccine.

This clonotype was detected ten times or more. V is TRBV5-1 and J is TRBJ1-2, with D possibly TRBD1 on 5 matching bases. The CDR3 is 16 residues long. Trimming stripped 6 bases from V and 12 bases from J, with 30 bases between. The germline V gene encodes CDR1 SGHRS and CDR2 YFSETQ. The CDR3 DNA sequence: TGCGCCAGCAAATCAAAGACCGGGACCGACGCCTCGGGGAACACCTTC. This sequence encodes CASKSKTGTDASGNTF.

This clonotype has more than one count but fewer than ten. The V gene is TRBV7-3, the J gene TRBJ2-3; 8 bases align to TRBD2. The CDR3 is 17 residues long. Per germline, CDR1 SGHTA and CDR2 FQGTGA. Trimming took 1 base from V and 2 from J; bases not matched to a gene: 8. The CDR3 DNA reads TGTGCCAGCAGCTTAAGGGGGCGGGGGGTTCTCACAGATACGCAGTATTTT. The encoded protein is CASSLRGRGVLTDTQYF.

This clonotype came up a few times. The CDR3 is CSARRPGTGIYAYEQYF. In nucleotides, the CDR3 is TGCAGTGCTAGGCGTCCCGGGACAGGGATCTATGCCTACGAGCAGTACTTC. The gene calls are TRBV20-1 and TRBJ2-7; 9 nucleotides match TRBD1. The V segment lost 3 bases and the J segment 2 bases; nucleotides outside the gene matches: 14. Germline CDR1 DFQATT, CDR2 SNEGSKA (reference sequence). CDR3 length equals 17 residues.

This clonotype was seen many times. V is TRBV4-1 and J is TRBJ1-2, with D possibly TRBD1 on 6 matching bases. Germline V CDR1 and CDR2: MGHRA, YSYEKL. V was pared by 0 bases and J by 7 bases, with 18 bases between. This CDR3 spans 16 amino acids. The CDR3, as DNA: TGCGCCAGCAGCCAAGAGAGTCAGGACAGAACTACTGGCTACACCTTC. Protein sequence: CASSQESQDRTTGYTF.

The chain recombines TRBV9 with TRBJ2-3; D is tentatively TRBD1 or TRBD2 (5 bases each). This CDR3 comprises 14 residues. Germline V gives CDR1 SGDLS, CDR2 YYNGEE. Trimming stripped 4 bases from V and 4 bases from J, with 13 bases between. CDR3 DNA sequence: TGTGCCAGCAGCCTGGGACCCGAGGCAGATACGCAGTATTTT. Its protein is CASSLGPEADTQYF.

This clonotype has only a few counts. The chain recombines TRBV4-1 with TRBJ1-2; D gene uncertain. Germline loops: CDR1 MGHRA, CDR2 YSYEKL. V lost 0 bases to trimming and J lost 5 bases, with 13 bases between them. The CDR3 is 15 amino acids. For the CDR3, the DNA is TGCGCCAGCAGCCAAGATCGAGGCAGCCTATATGGCTACACCTTC. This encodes CASSQDRGSLYGYTF.

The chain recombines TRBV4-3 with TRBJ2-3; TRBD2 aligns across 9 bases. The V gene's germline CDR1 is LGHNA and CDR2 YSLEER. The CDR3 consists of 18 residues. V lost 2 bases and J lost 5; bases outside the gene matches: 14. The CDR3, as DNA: TGCGCCAGCAGCCAAACGCTTCCGGGACTAGCCGATCTAGATACGCAGTATTTT. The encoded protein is CASSQTLPGLADLDTQYF.

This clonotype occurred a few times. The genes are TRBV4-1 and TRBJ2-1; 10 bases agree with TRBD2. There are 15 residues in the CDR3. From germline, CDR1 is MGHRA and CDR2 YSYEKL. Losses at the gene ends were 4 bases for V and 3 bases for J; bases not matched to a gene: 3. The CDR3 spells CASSLRLAGYNEQFF. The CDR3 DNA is TGCGCCAGCAGCCTGCGACTAGCGGGCTACAATGAGCAGTTCTTC.

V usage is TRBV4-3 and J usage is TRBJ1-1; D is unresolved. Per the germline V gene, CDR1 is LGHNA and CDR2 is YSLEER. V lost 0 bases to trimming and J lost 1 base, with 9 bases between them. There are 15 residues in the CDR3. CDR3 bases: TGCGCCAGCAGCCAAGATAACCCGGCGAACACTGAAGCTTTCTTT. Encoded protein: CASSQDNPANTEAFF.

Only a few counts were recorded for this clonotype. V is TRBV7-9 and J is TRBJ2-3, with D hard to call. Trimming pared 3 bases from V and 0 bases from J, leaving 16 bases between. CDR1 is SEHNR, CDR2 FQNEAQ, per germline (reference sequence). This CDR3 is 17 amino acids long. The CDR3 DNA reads TGTGCCAGCAGCTTGAGTCGCGACCTCCTCAGCACAGATACGCAGTATTTT. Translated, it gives CASSLSRDLLSTDTQYF.

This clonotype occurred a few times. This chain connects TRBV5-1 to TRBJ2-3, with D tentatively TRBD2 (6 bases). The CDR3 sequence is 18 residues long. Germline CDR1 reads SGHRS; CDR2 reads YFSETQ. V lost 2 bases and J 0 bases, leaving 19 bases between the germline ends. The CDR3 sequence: CASSLPLGSGVSTDTQYF. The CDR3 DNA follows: TGCGCCAGCAGCTTACCGCTAGGTAGCGGAGTTAGCACAGATACGCAGTATTTT.

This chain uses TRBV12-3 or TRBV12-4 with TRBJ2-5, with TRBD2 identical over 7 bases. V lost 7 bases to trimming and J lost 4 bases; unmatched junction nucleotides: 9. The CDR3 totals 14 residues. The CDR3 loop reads CASIHGGIGETQYF. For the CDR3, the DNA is TGTGCCAGCATTCACGGGGGGATAGGAGAGACCCAGTACTTC.

The CDR3 DNA is TGTGCCAGCAGCTTATCTAGCGGGGGTTTTAAAAACAATGAGCAGTTCTTC. Amino acid sequence: CASSLSSGGFKNNEQFF. The chain couples TRBV7-9 to TRBJ2-1; 10 bases map to TRBD2. The CDR3 is 17 amino acids. CDR1 SEHNR and CDR2 FQNEAQ come from the germline V gene (reference sequence). J gave up 5 bases and V 2 bases, and 9 bases lay outside the gene matches. The full variable domain, its missing parts supplied by reference TRBV7-9 and TRBJ2-1, is DTGVSQNPRHKITKRGQNVTFRCDPISEHNRLYWYRQTLGQGPEFLTYFQNEAQLEKSRLLSDRFSAERPKGSFSTLEIQRTEQGDSAMYLCASSLSSGGFKNNEQFFGPGTRLTVL.

The DNA of the CDR3 is TGTGCCAGCAGCTTATGGGCTCCCGGGGAGCTGTTTTTT. Encoded protein: CASSLWAPGELFF. This rearrangement joins TRBV11-2 to TRBJ2-2; D is unresolved. The ends were cut back, 2 bases at V and 6 bases at J, with 7 bases in the middle. This CDR3 has 13 amino acids. Germline V gene sequence: CDR1 SGHAT, CDR2 FQNNGV.

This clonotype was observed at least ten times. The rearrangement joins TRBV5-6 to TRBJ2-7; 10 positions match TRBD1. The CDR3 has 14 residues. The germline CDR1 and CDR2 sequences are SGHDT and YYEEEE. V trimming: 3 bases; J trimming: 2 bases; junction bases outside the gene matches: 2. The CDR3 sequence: CASSWGTGAYEQYF. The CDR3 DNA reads TGTGCCAGCAGCTGGGGGACAGGGGCCTACGAGCAGTACTTC.

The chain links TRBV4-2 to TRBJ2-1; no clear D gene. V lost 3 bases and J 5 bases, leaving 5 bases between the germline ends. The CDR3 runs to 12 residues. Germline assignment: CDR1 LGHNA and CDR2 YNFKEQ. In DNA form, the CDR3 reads TGTGCCAGCAGCCATGAAGACAATGAGCAGTTCTTC. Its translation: CASSHEDNEQFF.

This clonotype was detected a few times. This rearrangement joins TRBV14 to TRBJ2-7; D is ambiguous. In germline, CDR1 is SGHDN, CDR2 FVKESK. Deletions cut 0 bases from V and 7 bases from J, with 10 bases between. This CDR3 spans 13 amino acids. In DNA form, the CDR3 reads TGTGCCAGCAGCCAAGAAACTCAACCGGAGCAGTACTTC. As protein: CASSQETQPEQYF.

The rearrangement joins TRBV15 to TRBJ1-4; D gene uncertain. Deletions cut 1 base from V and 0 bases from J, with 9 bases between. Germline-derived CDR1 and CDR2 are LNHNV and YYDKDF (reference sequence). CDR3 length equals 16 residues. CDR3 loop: CATSRADGATNEKLFF. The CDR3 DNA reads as TGTGCCACCAGCAGAGCTGACGGGGCAACTAATGAAAAACTGTTTTTT. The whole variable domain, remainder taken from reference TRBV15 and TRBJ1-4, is DAMVIQNPRYQVTQFGKPVTLSCSQTLNHNVMYWYQQKSSQAPKLLFHYYDKDFNNEADTPDNFQSRRPNTSFCFLDIRSPGLGDTAMYLCATSRADGATNEKLFFGSGTQLSVL.

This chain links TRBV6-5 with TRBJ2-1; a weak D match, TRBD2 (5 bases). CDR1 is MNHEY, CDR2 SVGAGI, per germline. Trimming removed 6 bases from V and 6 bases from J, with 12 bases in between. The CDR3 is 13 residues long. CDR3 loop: CASRIGDVNEQFF. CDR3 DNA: TGTGCCAGCAGGATCGGGGATGTCAATGAGCAGTTCTTC.

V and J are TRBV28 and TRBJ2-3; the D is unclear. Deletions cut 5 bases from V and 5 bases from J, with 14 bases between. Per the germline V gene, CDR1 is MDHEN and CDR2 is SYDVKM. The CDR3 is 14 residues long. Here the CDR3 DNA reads TGTGCCAGCAGTCCCTCCCCTTTGGAAGATACGCAGTATTTT. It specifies CASSPSPLEDTQYF.

CDR3 sequence reads: CASSPGDNLWETQYF. For the CDR3, the DNA is TGCGCCAGCAGCCCGGGGGACAATCTCTGGGAGACCCAGTACTTC. V and J are TRBV4-1 and TRBJ2-5; tentatively, D is TRBD1 or TRBD2 (6 bases each). This CDR3 comprises 15 residues. Germline V gene data show CDR1 as MGHRA and CDR2 as YSYEKL. V dropped 4 bases and J dropped 5 bases, with 17 bases sitting between them.

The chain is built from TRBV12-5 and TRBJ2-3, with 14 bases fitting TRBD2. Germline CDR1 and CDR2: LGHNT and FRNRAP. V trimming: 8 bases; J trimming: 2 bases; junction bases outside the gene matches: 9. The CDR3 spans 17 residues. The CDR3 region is CASMPGLAGEDTDTQYF. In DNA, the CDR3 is TGTGCTAGTATGCCGGGACTAGCGGGAGAAGACACAGATACGCAGTATTTT.

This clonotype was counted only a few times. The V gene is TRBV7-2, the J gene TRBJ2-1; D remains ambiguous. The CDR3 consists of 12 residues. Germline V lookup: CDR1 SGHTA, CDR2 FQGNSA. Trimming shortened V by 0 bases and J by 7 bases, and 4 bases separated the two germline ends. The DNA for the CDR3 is TGTGCCAGCAGCTTAGCCCCGAATGAGCAGTTCTTC. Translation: CASSLAPNEQFF.

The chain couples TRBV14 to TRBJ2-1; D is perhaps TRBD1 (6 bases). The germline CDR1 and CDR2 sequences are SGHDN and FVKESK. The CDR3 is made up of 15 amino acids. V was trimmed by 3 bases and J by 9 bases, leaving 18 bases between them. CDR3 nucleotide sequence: TGTGCCAGCAGCCAGACGGGACATAAACTTGCTGAGCAGTTCTTC. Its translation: CASSQTGHKLAEQFF.